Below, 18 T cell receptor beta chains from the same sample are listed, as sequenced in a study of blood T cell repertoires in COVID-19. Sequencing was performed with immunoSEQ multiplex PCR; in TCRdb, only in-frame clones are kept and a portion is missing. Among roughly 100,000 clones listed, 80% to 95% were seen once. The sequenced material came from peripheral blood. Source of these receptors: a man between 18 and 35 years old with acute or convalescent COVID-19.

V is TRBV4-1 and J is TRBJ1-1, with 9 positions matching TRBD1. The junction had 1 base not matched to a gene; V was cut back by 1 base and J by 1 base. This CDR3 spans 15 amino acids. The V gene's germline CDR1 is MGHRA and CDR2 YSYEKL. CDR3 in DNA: TGCGCCAGCAGCCAAGGGACAGGGGCGAACACTGAAGCTTTCTTT. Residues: CASSQGTGANTEAFF.

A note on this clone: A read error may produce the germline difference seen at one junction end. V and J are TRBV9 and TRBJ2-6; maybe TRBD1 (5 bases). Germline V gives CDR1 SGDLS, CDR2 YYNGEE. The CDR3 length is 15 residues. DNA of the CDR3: TGTGCCAGCAGCGTACTCAACTCTGGGGCCAACGTCCCGACTTTC. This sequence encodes CASSVLNSGANVPTF.

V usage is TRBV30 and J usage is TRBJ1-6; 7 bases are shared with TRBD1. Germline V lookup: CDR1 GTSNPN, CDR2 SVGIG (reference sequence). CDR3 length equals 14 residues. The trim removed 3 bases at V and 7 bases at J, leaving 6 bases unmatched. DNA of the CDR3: TGTGCCTGGAGGTCCGGACAGGCCAATTCACCCCTCCACTTT. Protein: CAWRSGQANSPLHF.

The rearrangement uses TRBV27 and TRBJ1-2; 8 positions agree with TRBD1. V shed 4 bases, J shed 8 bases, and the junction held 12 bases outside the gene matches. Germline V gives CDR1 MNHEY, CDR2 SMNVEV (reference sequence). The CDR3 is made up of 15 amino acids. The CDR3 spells CASSSLLLGQGGYTF. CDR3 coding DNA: TGTGCCAGCAGTTCTCTTCTACTTGGACAGGGAGGCTACACCTTC.

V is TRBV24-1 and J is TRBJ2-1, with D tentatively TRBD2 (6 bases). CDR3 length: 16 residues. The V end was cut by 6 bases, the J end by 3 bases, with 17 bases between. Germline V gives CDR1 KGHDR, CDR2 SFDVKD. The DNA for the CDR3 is TGTGCCACCAGTAGCCGATGGGGGGAAGTCTACAATGAGCAGTTCTTC. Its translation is CATSSRWGEVYNEQFF.

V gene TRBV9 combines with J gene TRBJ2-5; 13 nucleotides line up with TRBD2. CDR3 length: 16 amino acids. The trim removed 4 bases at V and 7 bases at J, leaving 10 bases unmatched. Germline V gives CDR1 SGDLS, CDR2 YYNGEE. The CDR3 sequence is CASSPPGTSGAGTQYF. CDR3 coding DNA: TGTGCCAGCAGCCCACCCGGGACTAGCGGGGCTGGGACCCAGTACTTC. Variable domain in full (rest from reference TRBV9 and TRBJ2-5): DSGVTQTPKHLITATGQRVTLRCSPRSGDLSVYWYQQSLDQGLQFLIQYYNGEERAKGNILERFSAQQFPDLHSELNLSSLELGDSALYFCASSPPGTSGAGTQYFGPGTRLLVL.

CDR3 coding DNA: TGTGCCAGCAGCTTGGGACAGAAAAGCACAGATACGCAGTATTTT. This translates into CASSLGQKSTDTQYF. The V and J genes are TRBV11-3 and TRBJ2-3; TRBD1 matches at 7 bases. In germline, CDR1 is SGHNT, CDR2 YENEEA. The CDR3 loop spans 15 amino acids. The ends lost 3 bases at V and 0 bases at J; junction bases unmatched: 3.

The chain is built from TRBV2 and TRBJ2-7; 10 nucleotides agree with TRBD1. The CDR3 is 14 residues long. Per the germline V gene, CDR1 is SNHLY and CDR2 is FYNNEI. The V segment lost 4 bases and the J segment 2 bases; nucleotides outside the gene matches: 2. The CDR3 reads CASSGGQGTYEQYF. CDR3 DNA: TGTGCCAGCAGTGGGGGACAGGGGACCTACGAGCAGTACTTC.

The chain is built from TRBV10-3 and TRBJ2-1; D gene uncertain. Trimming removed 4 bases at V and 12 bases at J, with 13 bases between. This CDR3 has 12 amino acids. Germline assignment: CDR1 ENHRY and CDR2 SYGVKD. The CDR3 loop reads CAISASASGQFF. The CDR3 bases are TGTGCCATCAGTGCCTCCGCCTCGGGGCAGTTCTTC.

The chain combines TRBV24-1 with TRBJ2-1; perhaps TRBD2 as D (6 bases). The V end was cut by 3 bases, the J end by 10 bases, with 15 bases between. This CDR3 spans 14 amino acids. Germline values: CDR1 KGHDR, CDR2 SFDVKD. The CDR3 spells CATSDPLLGGEQFF. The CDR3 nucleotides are TGTGCCACCAGTGATCCACTACTAGGAGGGGAGCAGTTCTTC.

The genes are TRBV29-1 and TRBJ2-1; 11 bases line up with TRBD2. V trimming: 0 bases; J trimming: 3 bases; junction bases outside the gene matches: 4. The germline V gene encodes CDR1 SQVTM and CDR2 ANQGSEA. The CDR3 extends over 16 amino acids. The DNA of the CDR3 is TGCAGCGTTGAAGAGGAGACTAGCGGGGTCTACAATGAGCAGTTCTTC. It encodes CSVEEETSGVYNEQFF.

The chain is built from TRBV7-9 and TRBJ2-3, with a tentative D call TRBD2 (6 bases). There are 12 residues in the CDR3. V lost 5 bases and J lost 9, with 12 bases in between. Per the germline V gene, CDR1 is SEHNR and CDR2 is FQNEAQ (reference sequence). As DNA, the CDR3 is TGTGCCAGCAGCCCCCCGGAGGGGACGCAGTATTTT. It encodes CASSPPEGTQYF.

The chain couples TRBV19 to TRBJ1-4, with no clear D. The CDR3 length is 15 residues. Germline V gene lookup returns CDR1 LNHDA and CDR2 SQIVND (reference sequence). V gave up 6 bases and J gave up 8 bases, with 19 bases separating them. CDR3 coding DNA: TGTGCCAGTAGGGTATCGGGGAGGGTCGGAGAAAAACTGTTTTTT. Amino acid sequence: CASRVSGRVGEKLFF.

CDR3 nucleotides: TGTGCCTGGAGTGGATCGGCAGGGGGAAGGACAGATACGCAGTATTTT. Translating gives CAWSGSAGGRTDTQYF. This chain connects TRBV30 to TRBJ2-3, with 7 bases that match TRBD1. The CDR3 is 16 amino acids. The germline gives CDR1 GTSNPN, CDR2 SVGIG (reference sequence). The trim removed 1 base at V and 3 bases at J, leaving 10 bases unmatched.

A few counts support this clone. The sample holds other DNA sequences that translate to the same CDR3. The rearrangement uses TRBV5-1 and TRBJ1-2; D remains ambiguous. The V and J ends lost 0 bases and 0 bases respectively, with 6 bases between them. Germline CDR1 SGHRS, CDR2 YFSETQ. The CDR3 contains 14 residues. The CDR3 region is CASSLDRANYGYTF. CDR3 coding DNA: TGCGCCAGCAGCTTGGACAGAGCTAACTATGGCTACACCTTC.

DNA of the CDR3: TGTGCCAGCAGCTTTTCGGGACAGGGATCCTACGAGCAGTACTTC. Translated: CASSFSGQGSYEQYF. The rearrangement joins TRBV11-3 to TRBJ2-7; 9 bases line up with TRBD1. Germline CDR1 SGHNT, CDR2 YENEEA. Trimming cost V 3 bases and J 1 base; bases outside gene matches: 4. The CDR3 covers 15 residues.

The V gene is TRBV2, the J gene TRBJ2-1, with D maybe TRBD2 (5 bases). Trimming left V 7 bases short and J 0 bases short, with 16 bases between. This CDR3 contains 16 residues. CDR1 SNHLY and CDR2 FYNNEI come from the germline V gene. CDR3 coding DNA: TGTGCCAGCACGGGTAGCGCTGCAAGCTCCTACAATGAGCAGTTCTTC. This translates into CASTGSAASSYNEQFF.

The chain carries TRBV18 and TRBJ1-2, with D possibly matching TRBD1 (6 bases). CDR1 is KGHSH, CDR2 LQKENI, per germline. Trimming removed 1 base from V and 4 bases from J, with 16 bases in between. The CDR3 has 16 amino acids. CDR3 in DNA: TGTGCCAGCTCACCACGGGCCAGGGGCTACGTCTATGGCTACACCTTC. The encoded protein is CASSPRARGYVYGYTF.